Listed below are T cell receptor beta chains from one sample, sequenced in a study of T cells after yellow fever vaccination. TCRdb called the 5' RACE reads again in MiXCR, with one record for every CDR3 protein. In the table there are 510,000 or so distinct CDR3 sequences, roughly 21% of which are singletons. The input for sequencing was PBMCs, taken 15 days after the yellow fever booster vaccination. Receptors were obtained from a man aged 25 to 45 who received the YFV17D yellow fever vaccine. Both conserved end residues are part of each CDR3. Fields, in order: J gene, clone size, V gene, D gene, CDR3 DNA, CDR3 protein. D genes are given only for firm matches. Size is omitted from some rows. Given values are once, few, many or a class for expanded clones.

J: TRBJ2-1
size: few
V: TRBV6-2/TRBV6-3
D: NA
DNA: TGTGCCAGCAGTCTCCGACTAGTAGTCAATGAGCAGTTCTTC
CDR3: CASSLRLVVNEQFF

J: TRBJ2-1
size: NA
V: TRBV10-3
D: NA
DNA: TGTGCCATCAGACGGCCTTCGGACAATGAGCAGTTCTTC
CDR3: CAIRRPSDNEQFF

J: TRBJ2-7
size: NA
V: TRBV3-1
D: NA
DNA: TGTGCCAGCAGCCAAGATTCGGGGGCCCCCTACGAGCAGTACTTC
CDR3: CASSQDSGAPYEQYF

J: TRBJ2-3
size: few
V: TRBV10-3
D: TRBD1
DNA: TGTGCCATCAGTGAGTCGAGACAGGGGGGCACAGATACGCAGTATTTT
CDR3: CAISESRQGGTDTQYF

J: TRBJ2-5
size: NA
V: TRBV7-3
D: NA
DNA: TGTGCCAGCAGCTTGGTTCCGGGATTCCAAGAGACCCAGTACTTC
CDR3: CASSLVPGFQETQYF

J: TRBJ2-7
size: NA
V: TRBV20-1
D: NA
DNA: TGCAGTGCTAGAAGGGAGCCTGGGGGAATCAACTACGAGCAGTACTTC
CDR3: CSARREPGGINYEQYF

J: TRBJ2-5
size: NA
V: TRBV7-2
D: NA
DNA: TGTGCCAGCAGCACCCCGCAAGAGACCCAGTACTTC
CDR3: CASSTPQETQYF

J: TRBJ2-5
size: NA
V: TRBV3-1
D: TRBD2
DNA: TGTGCCAGCAGCCAGGCAGAAGCGGGAGGGAAAGAGACCCAGTACTTC
CDR3: CASSQAEAGGKETQYF

J: TRBJ2-7
size: few
V: TRBV6-5
D: NA
DNA: TGTGCCAGCAGTTACTCTCCGCGATCTTACGAGCAGTACTTC
CDR3: CASSYSPRSYEQYF

J: TRBJ1-1
size: NA
V: TRBV20-1
D: NA
DNA: TGCACCTCATATCTCGGACGGCGGACGGAGGCTTTCTTT
CDR3: CTSYLGRRTEAFF

J: TRBJ2-1
size: NA
V: TRBV6-5
D: NA
DNA: TGTGCCAGCAGTTGGGGGGACGCCACCGGAGACGAGCAGTTCTTC
CDR3: CASSWGDATGDEQFF

J: TRBJ2-3
size: NA
V: TRBV9
D: NA
DNA: TGTGCCAGCAGCGTACGTCATGTTGATACGCAGTATTTT
CDR3: CASSVRHVDTQYF

J: TRBJ2-3
size: few
V: TRBV6-5
D: TRBD2
DNA: TGTGCCAGCAGTTACGGAGCGGGAGATGCAGATACGCAGTATTTT
CDR3: CASSYGAGDADTQYF

J: TRBJ2-5
size: NA
V: TRBV10-3
D: NA
DNA: TGTGCCATCAGTGGGGTTTCCCCCCAAGAGACCCAGTACTTC
CDR3: CAISGVSPQETQYF

J: TRBJ1-2
size: few
V: TRBV7-9
D: NA
DNA: TGTGCCAGCAGCCAATTAACTTATAGGGAAGACTATGGCTACACCTTC
CDR3: CASSQLTYREDYGYTF

J: TRBJ2-1
size: once
V: TRBV4-2
D: NA
DNA: TGTGCCAGCAGCCGAGGAACGTTATACTACAATGAGCAGTTCTTC
CDR3: CASSRGTLYYNEQFF

J: TRBJ1-5
size: NA
V: TRBV28
D: NA
DNA: TGTGCCAGCAGGAACCAGGGGTTAAATCAGCCCCAGCATTTT
CDR3: CASRNQGLNQPQHF

J: TRBJ2-3
size: NA
V: TRBV3-1
D: NA
DNA: TGTGCCAGCAGCCCCGGGACAAGCGCCGGAGATACGCAGTATTTT
CDR3: CASSPGTSAGDTQYF

J: TRBJ2-1
size: NA
V: TRBV9
D: NA
DNA: TGTGCCAGCAGCCCCGGAAGGGTAGTCGGTCAACTCCTAGGTCATGAGCAGTTCTTC
CDR3: CASSPGRVVGQLLGHEQFF

J: TRBJ2-3
size: few
V: TRBV3-1
D: NA
DNA: TGTGCCAGCAGCCAAGGCAGGGTCAGCACAGATACGCAGTATTTT
CDR3: CASSQGRVSTDTQYF

J: TRBJ2-2
size: NA
V: TRBV4-1
D: NA
DNA: TGCGCCAGCAGCCAAATAGGCGGGGAGGACGGGGAGCTGTTTTTT
CDR3: CASSQIGGEDGELFF

J: TRBJ2-4
size: NA
V: TRBV19
D: NA
DNA: TGTGCCAGTAGTGCTGATCGGGGGTGGGACATTCAGTACTTC
CDR3: CASSADRGWDIQYF

J: TRBJ1-5
size: NA
V: TRBV19
D: NA
DNA: TGTGCCAGTACCCCTGGACAAAGCAATCAGCCCCAGCATTTT
CDR3: CASTPGQSNQPQHF

J: TRBJ2-1
size: NA
V: TRBV7-2
D: NA
DNA: TGTGCCAGCAGCTTAGCGGGGGTAAGGGGCTCCTACAATGAGCAGTTCTTC
CDR3: CASSLAGVRGSYNEQFF

J: TRBJ1-1
size: NA
V: TRBV5-1
D: NA
DNA: TGCGCCAGCAGCTCGGGTGACCCCACTGAAGCTTTCTTT
CDR3: CASSSGDPTEAFF

J: TRBJ2-7
size: NA
V: TRBV7-3
D: TRBD1
DNA: TGTGCCAGCGCCGCCGGGACAGGACACTACGAGCAGTACTTC
CDR3: CASAAGTGHYEQYF

J: TRBJ2-3
size: NA
V: TRBV7-2
D: NA
DNA: TGTGCCAGCATACTCCGGGGCCCACCCGATACGCAGTATTTT
CDR3: CASILRGPPDTQYF

J: TRBJ2-7
size: NA
V: TRBV4-3
D: TRBD2
DNA: TGCGCCAGCAGCCACGGGACTAGCGGGGCCGCCTCCGAGCAGTACTTC
CDR3: CASSHGTSGAASEQYF

J: TRBJ2-7
size: NA
V: TRBV28
D: NA
DNA: TGTGCCAGCGCACAGGGTACCTACGAGCAGTACTTC
CDR3: CASAQGTYEQYF

J: TRBJ2-3
size: few
V: TRBV10-3
D: NA
DNA: TGTGCCATCAGAAGAGCAGGGGGAGGCTGGGCAGATACGCAGTATTTT
CDR3: CAIRRAGGGWADTQYF

J: TRBJ2-5
size: few
V: TRBV12-3/TRBV12-4
D: NA
DNA: TGTGCCAGCAACCGAGAGACCCAGTACTTC
CDR3: CASNRETQYF

J: TRBJ1-3
size: once
V: TRBV20-1
D: NA
DNA: TGCAGTGCTAGGAGGCAGCCTGGAAACACCATATATTTT
CDR3: CSARRQPGNTIYF

J: TRBJ2-2
size: NA
V: TRBV5-6
D: TRBD2
DNA: TGTGCCAGCAGCTTGGTCGGCGGGAGACGGACCGGGGAGCTGTTTTTT
CDR3: CASSLVGGRRTGELFF

J: TRBJ2-1
size: NA
V: TRBV4-2
D: NA
DNA: TGTGCCAGCAGCCAAGGTTCGGGCAGCTACAATGAGCAGTTCTTC
CDR3: CASSQGSGSYNEQFF

J: TRBJ2-5
size: NA
V: TRBV18
D: NA
DNA: TGTGCCAGCTCACCATCAGGGTCAGGAGAGGAGTACTTC
CDR3: CASSPSGSGEEYF

J: TRBJ2-7
size: once
V: TRBV6-1
D: NA
DNA: TGTGCCAGCAGTGACGAAAATATCTACGAGCAGTACTTC
CDR3: CASSDENIYEQYF

J: TRBJ2-4
size: NA
V: TRBV5-4
D: TRBD2
DNA: TGTGCCAGCAGCTTTGGCGGGGGTAGGGAAAACATTCAGTACTTC
CDR3: CASSFGGGRENIQYF

J: TRBJ2-1
size: few
V: TRBV20-1
D: NA
DNA: TGCAGTGCAGAGAGTCACCGGGGCAATGAGCAGTTCTTC
CDR3: CSAESHRGNEQFF

J: TRBJ2-5
size: NA
V: TRBV20-1
D: NA
DNA: TGCAGTGCTACGCGGGTCCCTGGAGAGACCCAGTACTTC
CDR3: CSATRVPGETQYF

J: TRBJ2-1
size: NA
V: TRBV15
D: TRBD2
DNA: TGTGCCACCAGCAGAGATCGACGTCTAGCGGGGGACAATGAGCAGTTCTTC
CDR3: CATSRDRRLAGDNEQFF

J: TRBJ1-2
size: NA
V: TRBV18
D: NA
DNA: TGTGCCAGCTCACCACCCCGGGGCCCCGTAGCGGGCGGCTACACCTTC
CDR3: CASSPPRGPVAGGYTF

J: TRBJ2-1
size: few
V: TRBV5-1
D: NA
DNA: TGCGCCAGCACTAAGGGGGGCTACAATGAGCAGTTCTTC
CDR3: CASTKGGYNEQFF

J: TRBJ2-5
size: NA
V: TRBV2
D: NA
DNA: TGTGCCAGCAGTGAAGGAGTTCGGCAGAAGACCCAGTACTTC
CDR3: CASSEGVRQKTQYF

J: TRBJ2-1
size: many
V: TRBV5-1
D: TRBD1
DNA: TGCGCCAGCAGCTTGAACAGGGACAGGGCCTACAATGAGCAGTTCTTC
CDR3: CASSLNRDRAYNEQFF

J: TRBJ1-2
size: NA
V: TRBV24-1
D: NA
DNA: TGTGCCACCAGTGACCCCGAGGTCCCAGGATCGGATGGCTACACCTTC
CDR3: CATSDPEVPGSDGYTF

J: TRBJ2-7
size: NA
V: TRBV6-2/TRBV6-3
D: NA
DNA: TGTGCCAGCAGTTACCCCGGCGGACAGCCCTACGAGCAGTACTTC
CDR3: CASSYPGGQPYEQYF

J: TRBJ2-7
size: NA
V: TRBV19
D: TRBD1
DNA: TGTGCCAGTAGTGAGACAGGGGGCAACGAGCAGTACTTC
CDR3: CASSETGGNEQYF

J: TRBJ2-7
size: few
V: TRBV7-9
D: TRBD1
DNA: TGTGCCAGCAGCTCGGGACAGGCTAACTACGAGCAGTACTTC
CDR3: CASSSGQANYEQYF

J: TRBJ2-3
size: NA
V: TRBV20-1
D: TRBD2
DNA: TGCAGTGCTAGAGATCTCGGCGGGAGATTTACAGATACGCAGTATTTT
CDR3: CSARDLGGRFTDTQYF

J: TRBJ2-1
size: NA
V: TRBV6-5
D: TRBD2
DNA: TGTGCCAGCAGTTACCCTAGCGGGAAGCAGTTCTTC
CDR3: CASSYPSGKQFF